The 2 T cell receptor beta chains below come from one sample, sequenced in a study of beta chain features in type 1 diabetes (dated by TCRdb to between 2018 and 2020). The investigation overall reported the following: Type 1 diabetes patients showed a moderate but significant shortening of TCRB CDR3 length in all four CD4+ subsets.

Libraries were prepared through the immunoSEQ multiplex PCR assay. The entire isolated RNA was reverse transcribed using the High Capacity cDNA Reverse Transcription Kit, and thus expressed TCRB transcripts were sequenced. TCRdb obtained this table from immuneACCESS and retained in-frame rearrangements with V and J assigned. These tables miss some clones; where compared with another copy, unresolved V genes account for less than half of the shortfall, and the remainder is unexplained. In this sample the table shows about 740,000 clones, roughly 12% of which occur a single time. The biggest ten clones account for approximately 0.021% of the sample. These receptors' antigens are unknown. Sequencing used naive CD4+ T cells from blood. The cell subset or site label, as the study defines it: true naive CD4+ T cells. The receptor source for this set is a man between 18 and 29 years old with type 1 diabetes.

In this sample, this clone turned up a few times. This rearrangement joins TRBV5-8 to TRBJ2-3; D possibly matches TRBD1 or TRBD2 (7 bases each). Germline lookup yields CDR1 SGHTS and CDR2 YDEGEE. This CDR3 is built from 16 residues. V lost 2 bases and J 10 bases, leaving 23 bases between the germline ends. CDR3 amino acids: CASSFRGQGTTVAQYF. The CDR3 DNA sequence: TGTGCCAGCAGCTTTAGGGGGCAGGGGACTACCGTGGCGCAGTATTTT. Supplemented by reference TRBV5-8 and TRBJ2-3, the full variable domain reads EAGVTQSPTHLIKTRGQQATLRCSPISGHTSVYWYQQALGLGLQFLLWYDEGEERNRGNFPPRFSGRQFPNYSSELNVNALELEDSALYLCASSFRGQGTTVAQYFGPGTRLTVL.

The CDR3 nucleotides are TGTGCCAGCAGTCCCTCTCATCTGCGCGGGCCTGAAGCTTTCTTT. Translating gives CASSPSHLRGPEAFF. The chain employs TRBV2 and TRBJ1-1; D unclear. Germline values: CDR1 SNHLY, CDR2 FYNNEI. V was shortened by 5 bases and J by 6 bases, with 19 bases between the two germline ends. CDR3 length: 15 residues.